The 20 T cell receptor beta chains in this list originate from one sample, sequenced in a study of somatic mutations in cytotoxic T cells in rheumatoid arthritis. Assay used: immunoSEQ multiplex PCR; TCRdb lists only in-frame clones, some missing. The table has under 1,500 clones, 60% to 85% seen once; the top ten hold 14%. Sequencing was performed on CD8+ T cells sorted from blood. Receptors originate from an adult with rheumatoid arthritis.

The gene calls are TRBV6-5 and TRBJ1-1; D not certain. CDR3 length: 13 residues. From germline, CDR1 is MNHEY and CDR2 SVGAGI. V was cut by 2 bases and J by 1 base, with 5 bases left in between. The CDR3 region is CASSYGPNTEAFF. The CDR3 coding sequence is TGTGCCAGCAGTTACGGTCCGAACACTGAAGCTTTCTTT.

This clone was seen a few times. This chain links TRBV2 with TRBJ2-7, with D perhaps given as TRBD1 or TRBD2 (6 bases each). The V end was cut by 6 bases, the J end by 2 bases, with 11 bases between. CDR3 size: 13 residues. Germline values: CDR1 SNHLY, CDR2 FYNNEI. The CDR3 nucleotides read TGTGCCAGCAGGGGGGGCGCCGCCTACGAGCAGTACTTC. Residues: CASRGGAAYEQYF.

This clone was detected only once. This chain uses TRBV5-6 with TRBJ2-2, with D possibly being TRBD2 (6 bases). CDR3 size: 13 residues. Germline V gene sequence: CDR1 SGHDT, CDR2 YYEEEE. Trimming took off 4 bases at V and 6 bases at J, with 10 bases between the two ends. This CDR3 reads CASSPGTPGELFF. The CDR3 nucleotides are TGTGCCAGCAGCCCGGGGACTCCCGGGGAGCTGTTTTTT.

V and J are TRBV5-1 and TRBJ2-3; possibly TRBD1 or TRBD2 for D (5 bases each). V lost 0 bases, J lost 1 base, and 15 bases lay in between. The CDR3 runs to 17 residues. The germline V gene has CDR1 SGHRS and CDR2 YFSETQ. The CDR3 loop is CASSLGGYPRRTDTQYF. The CDR3 DNA reads as TGCGCCAGCAGCTTGGGGGGGTATCCGCGCCGCACAGATACGCAGTATTTT.

The V call is TRBV6-6, the J call TRBJ1-1; D remains ambiguous. Trimming took off 0 bases at V and 7 bases at J, with 15 bases between the two ends. Germline V gene data show CDR1 as MNHNY and CDR2 as SVGAGI (reference sequence). There are 15 residues in the CDR3. CDR3 residues: CASSYSIYTTFEAFF. CDR3 in DNA: TGTGCCAGCAGTTACTCGATTTATACGACATTTGAAGCTTTCTTT.

The chain combines TRBV9 with TRBJ1-4; 9 nucleotides align to TRBD1. CDR3 length equals 15 residues. The V and J ends lost 4 bases and 6 bases, in that order; junction bases with no gene match: 7. Germline CDR1 reads SGDLS; CDR2 reads YYNGEE. CDR3 DNA: TGTGCCAGCAGCCCCCGACAGGGGGAGGATGAAAAACTGTTTTTT. Residues: CASSPRQGEDEKLFF.

This clone was observed a few times. V and J are TRBV29-1 and TRBJ1-4; D gene ambiguous. The germline V gene encodes CDR1 SQVTM and CDR2 ANQGSEA. The V end was cut by 7 bases, the J end by 0 bases, with 9 bases between. CDR3 length: 13 amino acids. CDR3 sequence reads: CSAFSATNEKLFF. DNA of the CDR3: TGCAGCGCCTTTAGCGCAACTAATGAAAAACTGTTTTTT.

The V call is TRBV4-3, the J call TRBJ2-7; D might be TRBD1 (6 bases). Germline CDR1 reads LGHNA; CDR2 reads YSLEER. The CDR3 consists of 13 residues. The V end lost 4 bases, the J end lost 6 bases, and 13 bases lay between the germline ends. The CDR3 region has the DNA TGCGCCAGCAGCCTATCACAGGGTTCCGAGCAGTACTTC. It specifies CASSLSQGSEQYF.

V is TRBV4-3 and J is TRBJ2-3, with 12 nucleotides matching TRBD2. V lost 1 base, J lost 3 bases, and 5 bases stayed unmatched. Germline loops: CDR1 LGHNA, CDR2 YSLEER. The CDR3 contains 17 residues. In DNA form, the CDR3 reads TGCGCCAGCAGCCAAGGACTAGCGGGAGTCCTGACAGATACGCAGTATTTT. It codes for CASSQGLAGVLTDTQYF.

The chain has TRBV27 and TRBJ1-2, with D perhaps TRBD1 (6 bases). CDR3 length: 15 residues. The germline V gene encodes CDR1 MNHEY and CDR2 SMNVEV (reference sequence). Trimming stripped 1 base from V and 6 bases from J, with 15 bases between. The chain's CDR3 is CASSLWTDLRDGYTF. CDR3 bases: TGTGCCAGCAGTTTATGGACAGACCTGAGAGATGGCTACACCTTC.

The V and J genes are TRBV11-2 and TRBJ2-7; 10 nucleotides match TRBD1. The ends lost 5 bases at V and 4 bases at J; junction bases unmatched: 8. The CDR3 length is 15 residues. Germline values: CDR1 SGHAT, CDR2 FQNNGV. In nucleotides, the CDR3 is TGTGCCAGCAGCACCCGGGACAGGGGCGTTTACGAGCAGTACTTC. As protein: CASSTRDRGVYEQYF.

This chain connects TRBV4-3 to TRBJ2-5; a possible D gene is TRBD2 (5 bases). The length of the CDR3 is 15 residues. Trimming shortened V by 4 bases and J by 5 bases, and 17 bases separated the two germline ends. CDR1 and CDR2 from the germline V gene are LGHNA and YSLEER. The CDR3 coding sequence is TGCGCCAGCAGCCCTTCGACCGGGGATATTGAGACCCAGTACTTC. It is translated as CASSPSTGDIETQYF.

The chain employs TRBV27 and TRBJ2-1, with 9 nucleotides matching TRBD1. The germline V gene has CDR1 MNHEY and CDR2 SMNVEV (reference sequence). V lost 0 bases, J lost 4 bases, and 19 bases stayed unmatched. The CDR3 has 21 residues. The CDR3 sequence: CASSLSPRQGDVGELYNEQFF. CDR3 coding DNA: TGTGCCAGCAGTTTATCACCCCGACAGGGGGACGTCGGGGAACTATACAATGAGCAGTTCTTC.

The chain carries TRBV27 and TRBJ1-2; no definite D call. With 4 bases removed from V and 2 bases from J, the gap between germline ends came to 8 bases. This CDR3 is built from 13 residues. The germline CDR1 and CDR2 sequences are MNHEY and SMNVEV (reference sequence). DNA of the CDR3: TGTGCCAGCAGTTGGACTGGGAACTATGGCTACACCTTC. Protein product: CASSWTGNYGYTF.

This rearrangement joins TRBV4-1 to TRBJ2-3; D unresolved. CDR3 size: 16 residues. The germline V gene encodes CDR1 MGHRA and CDR2 YSYEKL. Trimming removed 0 bases at V and 0 bases at J, with 10 bases between. The CDR3 DNA sequence: TGCGCCAGCAGCCAAGATGAAGATTCTAGCACAGATACGCAGTATTTT. Translating gives CASSQDEDSSTDTQYF.

The V gene is TRBV4-1, the J gene TRBJ2-5; 9 bases fit TRBD1. Germline CDR1 is MGHRA and CDR2 is YSYEKL. V was pared by 4 bases and J by 5 bases, with 8 bases of the junction left unmatched. The CDR3 has 15 residues. The CDR3 protein is CASSPTGGAGETQYF. The CDR3 region has the DNA TGCGCCAGCAGCCCTACAGGGGGCGCCGGGGAGACCCAGTACTTC.

The gene calls are TRBV29-1 and TRBJ1-2; D gene ambiguous. CDR3 size: 11 residues. V was cut by 6 bases and J by 8 bases, with 13 bases left in between. Germline assignment: CDR1 SQVTM and CDR2 ANQGSEA. CDR3 nucleotide sequence: TGCAGCGTCGAAACGGACGGCGGCTACACCTTC. It is translated as CSVETDGGYTF.

The chain is built from TRBV6-6 and TRBJ2-1; a possible D gene is TRBD2 (5 bases). V was cut by 5 bases and J by 2 bases, with 16 bases left in between. Looked up from germline, CDR1 is MNHNY and CDR2 is SVGAGI (reference sequence). The CDR3 sequence is 16 residues long. DNA of the CDR3: TGTGCCAGCAGTACCCCGGAGAGCGGTACCTACAATGAGCAGTTCTTC. The encoded protein is CASSTPESGTYNEQFF.

This rearrangement joins TRBV6-6 to TRBJ2-2; D gene uncertain. Germline V gives CDR1 MNHNY, CDR2 SVGAGI (reference sequence). The CDR3 has 12 residues. Between the trimmed V and J ends, which lost 2 bases and 5 bases, there was a span of 3 bases. CDR3 sequence: CASSYMTGELFF. The DNA for the CDR3 is TGTGCCAGCAGTTACATGACCGGGGAGCTGTTTTTT.

The chain is built from TRBV5-1 and TRBJ1-6, with D possibly being TRBD1 (5 bases). V was clipped by 5 bases and J by 7 bases, with 19 bases between them. Germline CDR1 reads SGHRS; CDR2 reads YFSETQ. The CDR3 runs to 16 residues. The CDR3 nucleotides read TGCGCCAGCAGTACGAAATACGAGGGACTGAATTCACCCCTCCACTTT. Its translation: CASSTKYEGLNSPLHF.